The clone carrying this T cell receptor beta chain was seen a handful of times. The CDR3 has 15 residues. The germline CDR1 and CDR2 sequences are MNHNS and SASEGT. Trimming pared 6 bases from V and 8 bases from J, leaving 20 bases between. The data stem from a study of identical twins. One entry per CDR3 protein results from TCRdb running MiXCR on the 5' RACE reads. The data show hundreds of thousands of distinct CDR3 sequences, roughly 20% seen once. This same sample was also part of a study on T cells expressing NK-cell markers. In that study: Each TCR beta repertoire originated in sorted T cells that were CD3+CD56+NKG2C+, CD3+CD56+NKG2C- or CD3+CD56-NKG2C+. Seven HCMV-seropositive donors and one seronegative donor made up the eight sequenced donors. Dominant NKG2C+ clonotypes in a handful of donors made up about 1.0-7.0% of CD8+ T cells. HCMV specificity of the expanded NKG2C+ T cell clones was not established.

This chain uses TRBV6-1 with TRBJ2-1, with D perhaps matching TRBD1 (6 bases). The source of this sequence is a woman between 18 and 30 years old in good health. The sample was PBMCs. The CDR3 spells CASSPPFRGSDEQFF. The CDR3 DNA follows: TGTGCCAGCAGCCCCCCTTTCAGGGGTAGCGATGAGCAGTTCTTC.